These 27 T cell receptor beta chains share one sample of origin, sequenced in a study of blood T cell repertoires in COVID-19. The repertoire was sequenced with immunoSEQ multiplex PCR; TCRdb's copy has only in-frame clones and lacks some. The sample carries about 71,000 clones, more than 75% recorded once. The sequenced sample was peripheral blood. The receptor source for this set is a woman older than 75 with acute or convalescent COVID-19.

The rearrangement links TRBV5-1 to TRBJ1-1; D may be TRBD1 (5 bases). Trimming removed 3 bases from V and 5 bases from J, with 17 bases in between. Germline V lookup: CDR1 SGHRS, CDR2 YFSETQ. The CDR3 length is 15 residues. CDR3: CASSSTRTGGTEAFF. CDR3 in DNA: TGCGCCAGCAGCTCGACACGGACCGGGGGGACTGAAGCTTTCTTT.

The chain links TRBV7-9 to TRBJ2-1; 7 bases map to TRBD1. Germline V CDR1 and CDR2: SEHNR, FQNEAQ (reference sequence). V was pared by 0 bases and J by 10 bases, with 15 bases of the junction left unmatched. CDR3 length equals 17 residues. In nucleotides, the CDR3 is TGTGCCAGCAGCTTAGCTTTCAGGGGGTACTCCGAAATAGAGCAGTTCTTC. This codes for CASSLAFRGYSEIEQFF. The whole variable domain, filled in from reference TRBV7-9 and TRBJ2-1, reads DTGVSQNPRHKITKRGQNVTFRCDPISEHNRLYWYRQTLGQGPEFLTYFQNEAQLEKSRLLSDRFSAERPKGSFSTLEIQRTEQGDSAMYLCASSLAFRGYSEIEQFFGPGTRLTVL.

The rearrangement joins TRBV13 to TRBJ2-7; TRBD1 is a possible D gene (5 bases). Germline CDR1 and CDR2: PRHDT and FYEKMQ (reference sequence). Trimming removed 1 base from V and 4 bases from J, with 14 bases in between. This CDR3 contains 15 residues. The CDR3 sequence is CASSLESQGRYEQYF. The CDR3 nucleotides read TGTGCCAGCAGCTTAGAGTCGCAGGGAAGATACGAGCAGTACTTC.

V usage is TRBV6-6 and J usage is TRBJ2-2, with 7 bases identical to TRBD1. The V and J ends lost 7 bases and 6 bases, in that order; junction bases with no gene match: 11. The CDR3 is 15 amino acids. CDR1 and CDR2 (germline): MNHNY, SVGAGI (reference sequence). This chain's CDR3 is CASIQRNRGAGELFF. As DNA, the CDR3 is TGTGCCAGCATCCAAAGGAACAGGGGCGCCGGGGAGCTGTTTTTT.

This chain connects TRBV24-1 to TRBJ1-3; 9 nucleotides align to TRBD1. The junction had 1 base not matched to a gene; V was cut back by 2 bases and J by 0 bases. Germline CDR1 reads KGHDR; CDR2 reads SFDVKD. The CDR3 loop spans 16 amino acids. CDR3 amino acids: CATSDSGQGSGNTIYF. The CDR3 nucleotides read TGTGCCACCAGTGATTCGGGACAGGGCTCTGGAAACACCATATATTTT.

This clone was found a few times. The rearrangement joins TRBV6-4 to TRBJ2-3; TRBD1 matches at 10 bases. The germline V gene encodes CDR1 MRHNA and CDR2 SNTAGT. The CDR3 spans 15 residues. Trimming removed 6 bases from V and 1 base from J; junction bases left unmatched: 4. The CDR3 protein is CASSRQGARTDTQYF. In DNA, the CDR3 is TGTGCCAGCAGCCGACAGGGGGCCCGCACAGATACGCAGTATTTT.

This chain uses TRBV3-1 (or the pseudogene TRBV3-2) with TRBJ2-2, with a weak D call TRBD2 (6 bases). Per the germline V gene, CDR1 is LGHDT and CDR2 is YNNKEL (reference sequence). The CDR3 is made up of 16 amino acids. V lost 1 base, J lost 4 bases, and 13 bases lay in between. The CDR3 sequence: CASSQGVAETTGELFF. In nucleotides, the CDR3 is TGTGCCAGCAGCCAAGGGGTAGCGGAAACCACCGGGGAGCTGTTTTTT.

V and J are TRBV2 and TRBJ2-2; 7 nucleotides align to TRBD1. The length of the CDR3 is 14 residues. Germline V gene lookup returns CDR1 SNHLY and CDR2 FYNNEI. Unmatched junction bases numbered 7, after V lost 4 bases and J lost 8 bases. The DNA for the CDR3 is TGTGCCAGCAGTGCAGACAGGGATACAGGGGAGCTGTTTTTT. This sequence encodes CASSADRDTGELFF.

J is TRBJ2-1 and V is TRBV9; 9 nucleotides line up with TRBD2. The CDR3 totals 15 residues. The J segment lost 7 bases and the V segment lost 4 bases, leaving 9 bases of the junction unmatched. Germline CDR1 SGDLS, CDR2 YYNGEE. CDR3 nucleotides: TGTGCCAGCAGCCCCAGCGGGAGGTCAGAGAATGAGCAGTTCTTC. This encodes CASSPSGRSENEQFF.

The CDR3 here is CASSSIGTSGFEQYF. The CDR3, as DNA: TGTGCCAGCAGTAGCATAGGGACTAGCGGCTTCGAGCAGTACTTC. The rearrangement joins TRBV27 to TRBJ2-7; 11 nucleotides agree with TRBD2. The CDR3 length is 15 residues. Per germline, CDR1 MNHEY and CDR2 SMNVEV (reference sequence). The J segment lost 6 bases and the V segment lost 5 bases, leaving 9 bases of the junction unmatched.

This chain uses TRBV28 with TRBJ1-2, with TRBD1 matching 9 bases. Germline trimming cut 4 bases from V and 5 bases from J; bases unmatched to any gene: 17. Germline CDR1 is MDHEN and CDR2 is SYDVKM. This CDR3 is built from 18 residues. The CDR3 protein is CASSSTLFSTGGSYGYTF. CDR3 DNA sequence: TGTGCCAGCAGTTCCACACTATTCTCGACAGGGGGTAGTTATGGCTACACCTTC.

This clone was detected a few times. The rearrangement links TRBV6-6 to TRBJ2-3; the match to TRBD2 covers 11 bases. Per germline, CDR1 MNHNY and CDR2 SVGAGI (reference sequence). Trimming at V came to 5 bases and at J to 4 bases, leaving 2 bases not matched to a gene. CDR3 length: 14 amino acids. CDR3 sequence: CASSRSGRADTQYF. The CDR3 bases are TGTGCCAGCAGTCGTAGCGGGAGGGCAGATACGCAGTATTTT.

This chain connects TRBV5-1 to TRBJ2-1, with D maybe TRBD2 (6 bases). Germline CDR1 and CDR2: SGHRS and YFSETQ. The CDR3 is 16 residues long. Trimming took off 4 bases at V and 5 bases at J, with 19 bases between the two ends. As DNA, the CDR3 is TGCGCCAGCAGCCTGGGACTCTCCCCATCGGACAATGAGCAGTTCTTC. This codes for CASSLGLSPSDNEQFF.

The chain couples TRBV7-9 to TRBJ1-4; TRBD1 might be the D (6 bases). Between the trimmed V and J ends, which lost 4 bases and 8 bases, there was a span of 17 bases. The CDR3 has 15 residues. The V gene's germline CDR1 is SEHNR and CDR2 FQNEAQ (reference sequence). The DNA for the CDR3 is TGTGCCAGCAGCTCTCCGTGGACAGAGGGGGAAAAACTGTTTTTT. Translation: CASSSPWTEGEKLFF.

Notes on this clone: Just one base apart from a much larger clone, this may be a read error. The J gene is TRBJ1-1, the V gene TRBV7-8; TRBD1 might be the D (5 bases). V was trimmed by 3 bases and J by 2 bases, leaving 7 bases between them. CDR1 SGHVS and CDR2 FQNEAQ come from the germline V gene. The CDR3 is 13 residues long. The CDR3 DNA is TGTGCCAGCAGCTTCGACAGTAACACTGAAGCTTTCTTT. It yields the protein CASSFDSNTEAFF.

The V and J genes are TRBV9 and TRBJ2-3; a weak D match, TRBD2 (6 bases). V shed 1 base and J shed 6 bases, with 15 bases lying between them. The germline CDR1 and CDR2 sequences are SGDLS and YYNGEE. This CDR3 has 15 residues. The DNA for the CDR3 is TGTGCCAGCAGCGTATGGGCGGGATGGGGGGATACGCAGTATTTT. Translating it yields CASSVWAGWGDTQYF.

This chain joins TRBV28 and TRBJ1-6, with 9 bases fitting TRBD1. Germline-derived CDR1 and CDR2 are MDHEN and SYDVKM. CDR3 size: 16 residues. Trimming removed 7 bases from V and 1 base from J; junction bases left unmatched: 5. The CDR3 protein is CASIPGTGSYNSPLHF. As DNA, the CDR3 is TGTGCCAGCATACCCGGGACAGGGTCCTATAATTCACCCCTCCACTTT.

The chain joins TRBV2 to TRBJ1-4; D is uncertain. This CDR3 is 15 amino acids long. In germline, CDR1 is SNHLY, CDR2 FYNNEI. The germline V and J ends were trimmed by 6 bases and 8 bases, with 19 bases remaining between them. CDR3 in amino acids: CASRTSHRVQEKLFF. CDR3 DNA: TGTGCCAGCAGAACCAGCCACCGGGTACAAGAAAAACTGTTTTTT.

The chain combines TRBV9 with TRBJ1-4; 7 bases map to TRBD1. V was pared by 3 bases and J by 2 bases, with 1 base of the junction left unmatched. The CDR3 is made up of 14 amino acids. Looked up from germline, CDR1 is SGDLS and CDR2 is YYNGEE. CDR3 in DNA: TGTGCCAGCAGCGCAGGGGGGACTAATGAAAAACTGTTTTTT. This sequence encodes CASSAGGTNEKLFF.

This chain joins TRBV5-1 and TRBJ1-1, with TRBD1 as a possible D gene (5 bases). The CDR3 is 15 residues long. CDR1 and CDR2 from the germline V gene are SGHRS and YFSETQ. V lost 4 bases, J lost 4 bases, and 17 bases lay in between. CDR3: CASSGAVGGTTEAFF. DNA of the CDR3: TGCGCCAGCAGCGGCGCCGTCGGCGGGACCACTGAAGCTTTCTTT.

The rearrangement uses TRBV2 and TRBJ2-4; D perhaps matches TRBD2 (6 bases). In germline, CDR1 is SNHLY, CDR2 FYNNEI. The length of the CDR3 is 17 residues. The V end lost 2 bases, the J end lost 1 base, and 15 bases lay between the germline ends. The CDR3 loop reads CASSEIFGGIAKNIQYF. CDR3 DNA sequence: TGTGCCAGCAGTGAAATTTTCGGCGGGATCGCCAAAAACATTCAGTACTTC.

The chain is built from TRBV2 and TRBJ1-1, with TRBD1 as a possible D gene (6 bases). CDR1 is SNHLY and CDR2 is FYNNEI in the germline V gene. Trimming pared 6 bases from V and 5 bases from J, leaving 16 bases between. The CDR3 extends over 14 amino acids. CDR3 protein: CASSRQAPRTEAFF. As DNA, the CDR3 is TGTGCCAGCAGCAGACAGGCCCCAAGGACTGAAGCTTTCTTT.

This clone was observed a few times. The V call is TRBV4-2, the J call TRBJ1-3; possible D gene TRBD1, 6 bases. Per germline, CDR1 LGHNA and CDR2 YNFKEQ. V shed 4 bases and J shed 3 bases, with 16 bases lying between them. The CDR3 contains 16 residues. The CDR3 DNA follows: TGTGCCAGCAGCCCTAGGGGGAGGGAGGGTGGAAACACCATATATTTT. Its translation is CASSPRGREGGNTIYF.

This clone has more than one count but fewer than ten. V gene TRBV18 combines with J gene TRBJ2-1; the match to TRBD2 covers 7 bases. This CDR3 is 17 amino acids long. Germline assignment: CDR1 KGHSH and CDR2 LQKENI. With V trimmed by 2 bases and J by 2 bases, 9 bases remained unmatched. CDR3 sequence: CASSPRLLADPYNEQFF. CDR3 coding DNA: TGTGCCAGCTCACCAAGACTCCTAGCGGACCCCTACAATGAGCAGTTCTTC.

V is TRBV28 and J is TRBJ2-7; TRBD1 agrees at 7 bases. CDR1 is MDHEN and CDR2 is SYDVKM in the germline V gene. The CDR3 length is 14 residues. J lost 0 bases, V lost 5 bases, and 4 bases had no gene match. CDR3 residues: CASSRDSASYEQYF. In nucleotides, the CDR3 is TGTGCCAGCAGTCGGGACAGCGCCTCCTACGAGCAGTACTTC. The full variable domain, completed using reference TRBV28 and TRBJ2-7, is DVKVTQSSRYLVKRTGEKVFLECVQDMDHENMFWYRQDPGLGLRLIYFSYDVKMKEKGDIPEGYSVSREKKERFSLILESASTNQTSMYLCASSRDSASYEQYFGPGTRLTVT.

The chain is built from TRBV10-2 and TRBJ2-1, with 12 nucleotides matching TRBD2. The germline gives CDR1 WSHSY, CDR2 SAAADI. This CDR3 comprises 16 residues. The J segment lost 6 bases and the V segment lost 4 bases, leaving 7 bases of the junction unmatched. CDR3 amino acids: CASSGLAGDLSNEQFF. In DNA, the CDR3 is TGCGCCAGCAGTGGACTAGCGGGAGACTTGAGCAATGAGCAGTTCTTC.

This rearrangement joins TRBV7-8 to TRBJ2-7; 7 bases align to TRBD1. Trimming at V came to 1 base and at J to 1 base, leaving 10 bases not matched to a gene. The CDR3 has 17 amino acids. Germline CDR1 and CDR2: SGHVS and FQNEAQ. Here the CDR3 reads CASSLGFPGQTSYEQYF. CDR3 nucleotides: TGTGCCAGCAGCTTAGGGTTTCCGGGACAGACTTCCTACGAGCAGTACTTC.